This entry describes one T cell receptor (beta chain). As yet, its antigen is unknown. This entry comes from a study of CD8 T cells in Susac syndrome. Peripheral blood CD8+ and CD4+ T cells were profiled by TCR beta sequencing. The TEMRA cells underwent FACS enrichment, while the CD8+ and CD4+ T cells underwent negative isolation. The CDR3 totals 16 residues. V dropped 4 bases and J dropped 4; count of bases not matched to a gene: 11. CDR1 is SGHAT and CDR2 is FQNNGV in the germline V gene. Study-level findings and limits: It was acknowledged by the study that relatively few individuals were included in its TCR sequencing and HLA analysis.

Roughly 0.45 to 1 ug RNA was reverse transcribed with random hexamers. TCRdb re-called the immunoSEQ multiplex PCR reads through MiXCR, storing one row per CDR3 protein. The table shows 160,000 or so distinct CDR3 sequences, with approximately 94% occurring only once. The receptor was derived from a human donor with Susac syndrome. The sequencing input was CD4+ T cells from PBMCs. The chain recombines TRBV11-2 with TRBJ2-5; 8 bases align to TRBD1. The CDR3 spells CASSSQGAGTGETQYF. CDR3 coding DNA: TGTGCCAGCAGCTCCCAGGGCGCAGGGACAGGAGAGACCCAGTACTTC. The full variable domain, its missing parts supplied by reference TRBV11-2 and TRBJ2-5, is EAGVAQSPRYKIIEKRQSVAFWCNPISGHATLYWYQQILGQGPKLLIQFQNNGVVDDSQLPKDRFSAERLKGVDSTLKIQPAKLEDSAVYLCASSSQGAGTGETQYFGPGTRLLVL.